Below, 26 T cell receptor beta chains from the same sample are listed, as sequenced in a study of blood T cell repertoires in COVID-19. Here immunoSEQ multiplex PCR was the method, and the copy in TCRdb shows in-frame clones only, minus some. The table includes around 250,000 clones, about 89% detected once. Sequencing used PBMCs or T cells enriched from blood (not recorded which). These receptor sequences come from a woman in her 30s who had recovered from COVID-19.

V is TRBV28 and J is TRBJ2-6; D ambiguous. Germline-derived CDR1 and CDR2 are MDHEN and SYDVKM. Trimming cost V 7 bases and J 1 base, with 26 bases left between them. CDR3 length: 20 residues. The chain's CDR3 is CASNSYLPLSSPSGANVLTF. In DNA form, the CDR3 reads TGTGCCAGCAATAGCTATCTCCCCCTTTCCTCCCCGTCTGGGGCCAACGTCCTGACTTTC.

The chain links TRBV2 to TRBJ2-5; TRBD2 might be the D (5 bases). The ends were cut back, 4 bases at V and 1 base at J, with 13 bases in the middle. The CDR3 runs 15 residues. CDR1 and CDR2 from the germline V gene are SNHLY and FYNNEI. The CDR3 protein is CASSARTRSQETQYF. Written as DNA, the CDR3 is TGTGCCAGCAGTGCCCGTACTAGATCCCAAGAGACCCAGTACTTC.

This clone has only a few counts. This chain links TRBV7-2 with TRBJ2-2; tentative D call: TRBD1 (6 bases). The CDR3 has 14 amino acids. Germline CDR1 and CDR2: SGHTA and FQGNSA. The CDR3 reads CATTHRAATGELFF. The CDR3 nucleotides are TGTGCAACTACCCACAGGGCTGCGACCGGGGAGCTGTTTTTT.

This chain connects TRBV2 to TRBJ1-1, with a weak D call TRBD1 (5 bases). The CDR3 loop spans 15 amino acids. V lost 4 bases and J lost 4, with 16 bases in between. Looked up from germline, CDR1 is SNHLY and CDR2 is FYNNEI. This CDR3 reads CASSVSVAGRTEAFF. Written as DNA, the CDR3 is TGTGCCAGCAGTGTAAGTGTGGCGGGGCGCACTGAAGCTTTCTTT.

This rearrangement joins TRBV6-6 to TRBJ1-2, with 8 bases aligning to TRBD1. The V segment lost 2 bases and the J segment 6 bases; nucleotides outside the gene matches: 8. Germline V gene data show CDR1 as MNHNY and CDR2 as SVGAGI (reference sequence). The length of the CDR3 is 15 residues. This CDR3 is CASSYNDRGSDGYTF. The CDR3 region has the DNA TGTGCCAGCAGTTACAACGACAGGGGAAGCGATGGCTACACCTTC.

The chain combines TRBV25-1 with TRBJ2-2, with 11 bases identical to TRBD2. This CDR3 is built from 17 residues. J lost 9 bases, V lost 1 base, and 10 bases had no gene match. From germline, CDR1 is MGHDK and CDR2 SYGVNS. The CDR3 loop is CASSESQTSGMGRELFF. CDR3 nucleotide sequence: TGTGCCAGCAGTGAATCTCAGACTAGCGGGATGGGTCGGGAGCTGTTTTTT. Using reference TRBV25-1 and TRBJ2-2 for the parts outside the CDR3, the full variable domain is EADIYQTPRYLVIGTGKKITLECSQTMGHDKMYWYQQDPGMELHLIHYSYGVNSTEKGDLSSESTVSRIRTEHFPLTLESARPSHTSQYLCASSESQTSGMGRELFFGEGSRLTVL.

CDR3 sequence reads: CASRWGVAGELFF. The CDR3 bases are TGTGCCAGCCGGTGGGGGGTCGCCGGGGAGCTGTTTTTT. The chain is built from TRBV19 and TRBJ2-2; tentatively, D is TRBD2 (6 bases). The V and J ends lost 9 bases and 6 bases respectively, with 14 bases between them. This CDR3 region has 13 residues. Germline values: CDR1 LNHDA, CDR2 SQIVND (reference sequence).

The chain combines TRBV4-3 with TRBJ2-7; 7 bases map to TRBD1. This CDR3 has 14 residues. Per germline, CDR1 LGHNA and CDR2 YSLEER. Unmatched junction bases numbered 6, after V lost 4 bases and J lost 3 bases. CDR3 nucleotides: TGCGCCAGCAGCCCTACTCAGGGGGACTACGAGCAGTACTTC. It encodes CASSPTQGDYEQYF.

The CDR3 nucleotides read TGTGCCAGCAGCCCCTACCTCGGACTAGCGGGAGGATGGGCAGATACGCAGTATTTT. Encoded protein: CASSPYLGLAGGWADTQYF. The gene calls are TRBV7-2 and TRBJ2-3; 14 nucleotides align to TRBD2. The CDR3 has 19 amino acids. In germline, CDR1 is SGHTA, CDR2 FQGNSA. Unmatched junction bases numbered 14, after V lost 5 bases and J lost 4 bases.

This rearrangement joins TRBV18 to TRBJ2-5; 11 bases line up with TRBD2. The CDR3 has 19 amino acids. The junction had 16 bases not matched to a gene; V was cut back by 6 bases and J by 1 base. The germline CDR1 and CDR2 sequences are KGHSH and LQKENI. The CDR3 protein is CASSEEYRLAGGLQETQYF. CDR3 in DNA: TGTGCCAGCTCTGAAGAATATCGCCTAGCGGGAGGCCTCCAAGAGACCCAGTACTTC.

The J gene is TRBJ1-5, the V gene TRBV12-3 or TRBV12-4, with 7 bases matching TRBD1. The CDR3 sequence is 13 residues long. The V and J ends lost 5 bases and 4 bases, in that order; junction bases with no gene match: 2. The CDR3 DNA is TGTGCCAGCAGTCTGGACAGGAATCAGCCCCAGCATTTT. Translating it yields CASSLDRNQPQHF.

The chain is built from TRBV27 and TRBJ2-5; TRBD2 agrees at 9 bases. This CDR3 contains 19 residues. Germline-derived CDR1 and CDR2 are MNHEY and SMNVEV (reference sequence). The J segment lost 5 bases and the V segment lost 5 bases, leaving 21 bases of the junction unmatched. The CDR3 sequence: CASSAWRASGNQRRETQYF. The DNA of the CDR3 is TGTGCCAGCAGTGCATGGCGGGCTAGCGGGAACCAGAGACGGGAGACCCAGTACTTC.

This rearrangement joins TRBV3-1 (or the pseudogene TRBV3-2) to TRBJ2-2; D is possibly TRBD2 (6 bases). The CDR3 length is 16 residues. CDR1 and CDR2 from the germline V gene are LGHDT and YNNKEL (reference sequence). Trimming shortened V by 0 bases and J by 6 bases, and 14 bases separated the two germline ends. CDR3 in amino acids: CASSQERLAIPGELFF. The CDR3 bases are TGTGCCAGCAGCCAAGAGAGGCTAGCGATCCCCGGGGAGCTGTTTTTT.

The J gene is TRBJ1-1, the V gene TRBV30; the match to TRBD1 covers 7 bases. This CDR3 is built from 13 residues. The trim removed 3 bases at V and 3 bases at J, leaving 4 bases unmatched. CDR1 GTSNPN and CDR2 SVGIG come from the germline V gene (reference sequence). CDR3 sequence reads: CAWRTGSHTEAFF. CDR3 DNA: TGTGCCTGGAGGACAGGGAGTCACACTGAAGCTTTCTTT.

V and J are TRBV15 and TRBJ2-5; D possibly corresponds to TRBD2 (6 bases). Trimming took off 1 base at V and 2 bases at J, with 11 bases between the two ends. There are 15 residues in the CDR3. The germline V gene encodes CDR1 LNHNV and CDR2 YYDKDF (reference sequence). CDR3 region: CATSRGPGEQETQYF. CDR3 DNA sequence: TGTGCCACCAGCAGAGGGCCGGGGGAACAAGAGACCCAGTACTTC.

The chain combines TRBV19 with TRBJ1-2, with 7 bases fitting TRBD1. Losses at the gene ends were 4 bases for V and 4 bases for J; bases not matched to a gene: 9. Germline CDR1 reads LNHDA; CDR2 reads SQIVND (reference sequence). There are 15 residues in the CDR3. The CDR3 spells CASSRDSQSGYGYTF. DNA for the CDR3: TGTGCCAGTAGTAGGGACAGCCAATCTGGCTATGGCTACACCTTC.

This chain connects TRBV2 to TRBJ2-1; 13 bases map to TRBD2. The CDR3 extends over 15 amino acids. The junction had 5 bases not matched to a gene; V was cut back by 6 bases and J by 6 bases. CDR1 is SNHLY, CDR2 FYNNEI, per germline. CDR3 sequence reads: CASSATSGRSNEQFF. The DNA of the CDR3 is TGTGCCAGCAGCGCGACTAGCGGGAGGAGCAATGAGCAGTTCTTC. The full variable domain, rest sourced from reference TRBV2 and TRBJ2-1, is EPEVTQTPSHQVTQMGQEVILRCVPISNHLYFYWYRQILGQKVEFLVSFYNNEISEKSEIFDDQFSVERPDGSNFTLKIRSTKLEDSAMYFCASSATSGRSNEQFFGPGTRLTVL.

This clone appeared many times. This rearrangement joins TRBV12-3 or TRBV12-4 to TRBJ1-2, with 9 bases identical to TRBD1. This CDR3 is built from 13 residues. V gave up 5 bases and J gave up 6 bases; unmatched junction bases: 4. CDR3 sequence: CASSPTGGHGYTF. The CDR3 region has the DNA TGTGCCAGCAGTCCCACAGGGGGCCATGGCTACACCTTC.

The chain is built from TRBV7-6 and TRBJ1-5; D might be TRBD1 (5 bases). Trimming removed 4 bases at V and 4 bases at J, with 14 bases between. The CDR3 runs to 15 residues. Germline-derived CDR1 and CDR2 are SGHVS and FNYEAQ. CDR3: CASSSTGCGNQPQHF. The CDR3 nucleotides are TGTGCCAGCAGCTCTACAGGTTGTGGAAATCAGCCCCAGCATTTT.

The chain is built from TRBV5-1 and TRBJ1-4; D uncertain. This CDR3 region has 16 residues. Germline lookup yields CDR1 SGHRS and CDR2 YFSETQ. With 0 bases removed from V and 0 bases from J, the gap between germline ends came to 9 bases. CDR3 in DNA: TGCGCCAGCAGCTTGGGAGGCAGCACAACTAATGAAAAACTGTTTTTT. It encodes CASSLGGSTTNEKLFF.

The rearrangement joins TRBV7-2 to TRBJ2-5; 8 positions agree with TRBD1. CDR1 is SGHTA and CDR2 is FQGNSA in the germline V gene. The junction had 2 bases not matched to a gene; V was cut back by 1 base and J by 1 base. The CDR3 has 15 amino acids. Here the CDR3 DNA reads TGTGCCAGCAGCTTAGTGACAGGGGTCCAAGAGACCCAGTACTTC. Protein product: CASSLVTGVQETQYF.

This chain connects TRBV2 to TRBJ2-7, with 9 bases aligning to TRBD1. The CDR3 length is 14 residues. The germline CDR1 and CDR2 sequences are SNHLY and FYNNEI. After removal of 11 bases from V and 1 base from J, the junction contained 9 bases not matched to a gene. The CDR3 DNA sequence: TGTGCCTCCCTCCGGACAGGGGTATCCTACGAGCAGTACTTC. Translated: CASLRTGVSYEQYF.

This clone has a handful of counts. CDR3 sequence reads: CASSLSTGGLNTEAFF. CDR3 nucleotides: TGTGCCAGCTCACTTTCGACAGGGGGCTTGAACACTGAAGCTTTCTTT. This chain joins TRBV18 and TRBJ1-1; 10 bases are shared with TRBD1. The V gene's germline CDR1 is KGHSH and CDR2 LQKENI. V lost 4 bases, J lost 0 bases, and 5 bases stayed unmatched. There are 16 residues in the CDR3. Filled out from reference TRBV18 and TRBJ1-1, the complete variable domain reads NAGVMQNPRHLVRRRGQEARLRCSPMKGHSHVYWYRQLPEEGLKFMVYLQKENIIDESGMPKERFSAEFPKEGPSILRIQQVVRGDSAAYFCASSLSTGGLNTEAFFGQGTRLTVV.

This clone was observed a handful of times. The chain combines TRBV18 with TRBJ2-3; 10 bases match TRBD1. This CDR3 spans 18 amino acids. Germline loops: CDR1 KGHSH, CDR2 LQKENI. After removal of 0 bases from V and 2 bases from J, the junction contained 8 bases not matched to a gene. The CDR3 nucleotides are TGTGCCAGCTCACCACCCCGACAGGGGGCGTCGAACACAGATACGCAGTATTTT. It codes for CASSPPRQGASNTDTQYF.

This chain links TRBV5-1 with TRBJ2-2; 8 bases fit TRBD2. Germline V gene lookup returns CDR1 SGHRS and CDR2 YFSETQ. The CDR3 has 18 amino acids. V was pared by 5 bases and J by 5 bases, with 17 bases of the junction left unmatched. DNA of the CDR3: TGCGCCAGCAGAACGAGGGATAGCGGGGTCGGGGATACCGGGGAGCTGTTTTTT. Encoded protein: CASRTRDSGVGDTGELFF.

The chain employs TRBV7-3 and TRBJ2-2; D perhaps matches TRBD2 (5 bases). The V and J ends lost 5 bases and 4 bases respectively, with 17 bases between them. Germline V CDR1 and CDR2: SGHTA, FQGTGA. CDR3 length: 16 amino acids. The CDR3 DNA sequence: TGTGCCAGCAGCCCCTCAGGACTTCGAGGCACCGGGGAGCTGTTTTTT. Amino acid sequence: CASSPSGLRGTGELFF.